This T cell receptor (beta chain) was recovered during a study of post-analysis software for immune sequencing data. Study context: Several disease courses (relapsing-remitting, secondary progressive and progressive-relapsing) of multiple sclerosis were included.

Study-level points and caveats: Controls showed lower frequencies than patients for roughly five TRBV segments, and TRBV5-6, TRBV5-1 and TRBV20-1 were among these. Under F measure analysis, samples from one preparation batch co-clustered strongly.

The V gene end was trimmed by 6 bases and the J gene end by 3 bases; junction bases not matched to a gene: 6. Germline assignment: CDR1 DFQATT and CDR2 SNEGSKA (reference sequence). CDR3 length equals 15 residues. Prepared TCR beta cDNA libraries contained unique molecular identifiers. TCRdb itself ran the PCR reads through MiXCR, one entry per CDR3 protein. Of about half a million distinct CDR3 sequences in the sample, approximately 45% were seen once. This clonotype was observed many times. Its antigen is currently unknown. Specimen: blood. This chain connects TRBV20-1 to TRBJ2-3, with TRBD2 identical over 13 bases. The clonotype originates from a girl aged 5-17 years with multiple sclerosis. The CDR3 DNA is TGCAGTGCCAGACCGGGACTAGCGGGAACAGATACGCAGTATTTT. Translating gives CSARPGLAGTDTQYF.